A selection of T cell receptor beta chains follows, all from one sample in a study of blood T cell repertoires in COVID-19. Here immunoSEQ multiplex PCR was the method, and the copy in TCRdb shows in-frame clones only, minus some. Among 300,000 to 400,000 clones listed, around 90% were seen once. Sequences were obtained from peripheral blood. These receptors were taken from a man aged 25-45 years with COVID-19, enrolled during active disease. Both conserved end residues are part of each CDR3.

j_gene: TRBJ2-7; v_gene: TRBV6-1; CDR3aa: CASSEGWQGYEQYF
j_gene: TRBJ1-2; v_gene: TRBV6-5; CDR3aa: CASSSQGVDYGYTF
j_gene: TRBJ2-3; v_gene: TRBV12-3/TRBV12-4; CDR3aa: CASSPTGDTQYF
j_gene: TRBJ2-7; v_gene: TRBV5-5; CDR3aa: CASRMAGQPAIYEQYF
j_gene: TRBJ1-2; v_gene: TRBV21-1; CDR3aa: CASARAYFLNYGYTF
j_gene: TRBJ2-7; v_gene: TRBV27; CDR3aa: CASSLGPAREGNEQYF
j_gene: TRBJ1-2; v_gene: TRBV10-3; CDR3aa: CAISDLIGVSHYGYTF
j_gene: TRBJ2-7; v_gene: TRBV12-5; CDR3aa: CASGSRQGALYEQYF
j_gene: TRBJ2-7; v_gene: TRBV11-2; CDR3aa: CASRKGVGTGTAYEQYF
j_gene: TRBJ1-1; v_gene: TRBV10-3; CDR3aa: CAIKFQGDTEAFF
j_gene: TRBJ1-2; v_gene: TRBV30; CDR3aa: CACPRTDNYGYTF
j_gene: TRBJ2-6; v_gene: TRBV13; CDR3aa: CASSPTVSGANVLTF
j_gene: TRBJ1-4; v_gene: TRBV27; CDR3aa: CASSLFRATNEKLFF
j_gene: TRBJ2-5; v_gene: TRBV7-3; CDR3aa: CASSSQGQETQYF